This TCR beta chain was obtained from a study of cytomegalovirus exposure and HLA in healthy donors. Across the whole study: About 85 million unique TCRs from HLA-typed donors were held in an early release of data. General study points: Confirmation in vitro established that a few CMV-associated chains were specific for CMV antigens. Follow-up analysis found HLA locus-dependent TCR association rates, highest for DRB1 and lowest for HLA-C.

Looked up from germline, CDR1 is SGHDN and CDR2 is FVKESK. V gave up 1 base and J gave up 2 bases; unmatched junction bases: 0. CDR3 length equals 14 residues. The PCR employed 60 Vbeta primers together with 13 Jbeta primers. Sequencing used immunoSEQ multiplex PCR; TCRdb keeps in-frame clones, though not all of them. The sample holds 130,000 or so clones. Whereas donors were nominally healthy upon sampling, unrecorded immune exposures were probable. A word on this clone: The antigen remains undetermined.

The sample taken for sequencing was PBMCs. This receptor was obtained from a woman aged 55-70 years in good health and CMV-seronegative. The rearrangement links TRBV14 to TRBJ1-2; 8 bases align to TRBD1. In DNA, the CDR3 is TGTGCCAGCAGCCAAGGGACAGGGAACTATGGCTACACCTTC. Residues: CASSQGTGNYGYTF.